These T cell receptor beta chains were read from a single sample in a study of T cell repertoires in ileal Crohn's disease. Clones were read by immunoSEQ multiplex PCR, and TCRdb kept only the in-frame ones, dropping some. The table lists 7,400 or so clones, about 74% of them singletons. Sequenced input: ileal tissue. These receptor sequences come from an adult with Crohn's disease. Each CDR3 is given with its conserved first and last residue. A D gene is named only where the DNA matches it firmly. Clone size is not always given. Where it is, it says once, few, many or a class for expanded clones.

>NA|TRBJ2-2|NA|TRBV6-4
TGTGCCAGCAGTGACCGGGGTTCCACCGGGGAGCTGTTTTTT
CASSDRGSTGELFF
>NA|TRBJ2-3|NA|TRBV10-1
TGCGCCAGCAGTGAGAGCGGCAGGGGGGGCACAGATACGCAGTATTTT
CASSESGRGGTDTQYF
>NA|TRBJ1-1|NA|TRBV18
TGTGCCAGCTCCTATCTACAGCCTAGGAGGGGGAACACTGAAGCTTTCTTT
CASSYLQPRRGNTEAFF
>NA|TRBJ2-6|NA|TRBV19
TGTGCCAGTAGTGGGCCTGGGGCCAACGTCCTGACTTTC
CASSGPGANVLTF
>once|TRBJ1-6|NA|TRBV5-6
TGTGCCAGCAGCTTGGGACCAGGGGACAATTCACCCCTCCACTTT
CASSLGPGDNSPLHF
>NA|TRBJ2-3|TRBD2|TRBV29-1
TGCAGCGTTGAGAAGCGGGGGGCAGATACGCAGTATTTT
CSVEKRGADTQYF
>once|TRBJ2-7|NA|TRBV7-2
TGTGCCAGCAGCCCCAAGCACGAGCAGTACTTC
CASSPKHEQYF
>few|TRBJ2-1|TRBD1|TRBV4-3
TGCGCCAGCAGCCAAGCCTTCGGACAGGGCCTTATGAGCTCCTACAATGAGCAGTTCTTC
CASSQAFGQGLMSSYNEQFF
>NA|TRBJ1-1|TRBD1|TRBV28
TGTGCCAGCAGCACAGGGGGCCGGTTAACTGAAGCTTTCTTT
CASSTGGRLTEAFF
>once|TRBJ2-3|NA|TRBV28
TGTGCCAGCAGGGGTCGGAGCCACACAGATACGCAGTATTTT
CASRGRSHTDTQYF
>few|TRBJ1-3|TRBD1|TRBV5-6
TGTGCCAGCGGATTTACAGGGGGATCTGGAAACACCATATATTTT
CASGFTGGSGNTIYF
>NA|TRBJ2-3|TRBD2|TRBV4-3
TGCGCCAGCAGAAAACCTCTAACCGGACTAGCGGGGGGGTCAGATACGCAGTATTTT
CASRKPLTGLAGGSDTQYF
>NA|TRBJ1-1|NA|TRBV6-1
TGTGCCAGCAGTGACTTCCCAGGGGATACCGCTGAAGCTTTCTTT
CASSDFPGDTAEAFF
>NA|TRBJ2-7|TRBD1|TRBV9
TGTGCCAGCAGCGAACAGGGGGTACACGAGCAGTACTTC
CASSEQGVHEQYF
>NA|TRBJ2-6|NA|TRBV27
TGTGCCAGCAGTTTACACTCTGGGGCCAACGTCCTGACTTTC
CASSLHSGANVLTF
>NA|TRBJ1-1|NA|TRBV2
TGTGCCAGCAGTTCCACAATATGGAACACTGAAGCTTTCTTT
CASSSTIWNTEAFF
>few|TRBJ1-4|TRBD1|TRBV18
TGTGCCAGCTCGCGTCGGACAGGGGGAGAAGGTGAAAAACTGTTTTTT
CASSRRTGGEGEKLFF
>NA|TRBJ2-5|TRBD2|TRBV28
TGTGCCAGCAGTTTTGGAGCGGGGGTGCAAGAGACCCAGTACTTC
CASSFGAGVQETQYF
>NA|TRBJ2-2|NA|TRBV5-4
TGTGCCAGCAGCCGGAACACCGGGGAGCTGTTTTTT
CASSRNTGELFF
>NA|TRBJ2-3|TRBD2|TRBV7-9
TGTGCCCTAAAAACCTCGGGGGGGGCGGTCACAGATACGCAGTATTTT
CALKTSGGAVTDTQYF
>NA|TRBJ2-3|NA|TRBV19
TGTGCCAGTAGTATTTCAGCCCCCGGGGCAGGGGGCACAGATACGCAGTATTTT
CASSISAPGAGGTDTQYF
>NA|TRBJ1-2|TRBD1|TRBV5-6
TGTGCCAGCAGCTTACCCCCGGGACAGGGGGACTATGGCTACACCTTC
CASSLPPGQGDYGYTF
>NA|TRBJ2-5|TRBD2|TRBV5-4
TGTGCCAGCAGAGCGGGACTAGCGGGGGGCGATTGGCTTGAGACCCAGTACTTC
CASRAGLAGGDWLETQYF
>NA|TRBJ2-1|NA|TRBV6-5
TGTGCCAGCAGTTCCCGAGGGGGGGGCCCCTACAATGAGCAGTTCTTC
CASSSRGGGPYNEQFF
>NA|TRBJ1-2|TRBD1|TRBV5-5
TGTGCCAGCAGCAACAGGGGTTTTTATGGCTACACCTTC
CASSNRGFYGYTF
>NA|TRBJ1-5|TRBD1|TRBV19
TGTGCCAGTAGCCAGTTAGCGGGACAGAGCAATCAGCCCCAGCATTTT
CASSQLAGQSNQPQHF
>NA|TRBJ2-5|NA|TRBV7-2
TGTGCCAGCAGCTTAGTTGGAGGGAAAGAGACCCAGTACTTC
CASSLVGGKETQYF
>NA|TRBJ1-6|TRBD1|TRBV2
TGTGCCAGCAGACCCGGGACAGGGAGGACACCCCTCCACTTT
CASRPGTGRTPLHF
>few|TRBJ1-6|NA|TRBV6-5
TGTGCCAGCAGTTACGGCGGTACGAATTCACCCCTCCACTTT
CASSYGGTNSPLHF
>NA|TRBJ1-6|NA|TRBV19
TGTGCCAGTAGCCGTTTAAATTCACCCCTCCACTTT
CASSRLNSPLHF
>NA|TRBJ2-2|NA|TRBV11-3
TGTGCCAGCAGCTTAGAACTCTATAACACCGGGGAGCTGTTTTTT
CASSLELYNTGELFF
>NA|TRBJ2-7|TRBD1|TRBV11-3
TGTGCCAGCAGCTTAGGGGGACAGGGGAGGGAGCAGTACTTC
CASSLGGQGREQYF
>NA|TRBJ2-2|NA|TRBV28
TGTGCCAGCAGTTCGGCCAGGCTATCCTGGGCCGGGGAGCTGTTTTTT
CASSSARLSWAGELFF
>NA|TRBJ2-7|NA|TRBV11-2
TGTGCCAGCAGCTTATCGGGGTCCTACGAGCAGTACTTC
CASSLSGSYEQYF
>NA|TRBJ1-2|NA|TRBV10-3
TGTGCCATCAGCCTCGGACGGGAATATGGCTACACCTTC
CAISLGREYGYTF
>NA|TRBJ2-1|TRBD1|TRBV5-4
TGTGCCAGCAGTCCCGGGTTACAGGGGTCTAGCTCCTACAATGAGCAGTTCTTC
CASSPGLQGSSSYNEQFF
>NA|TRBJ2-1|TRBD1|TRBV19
TGTGCCAGTAGTTCGACAGGGGGCGGTAACAGTGAGCAGTTCTTC
CASSSTGGGNSEQFF
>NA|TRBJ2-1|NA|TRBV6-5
TGTGCCAGCGGGCCGGGAAACCGATACAATGAGCAGTTCTTC
CASGPGNRYNEQFF
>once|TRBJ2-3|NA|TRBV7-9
TGTGCCAGCAGCCCACAGGGATTGGGCACAGATACGCAGTATTTT
CASSPQGLGTDTQYF
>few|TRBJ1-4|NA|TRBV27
TGTGCCAGCGGAGTTCAGGGAGGCCTTGAAAAACTGTTTTTT
CASGVQGGLEKLFF
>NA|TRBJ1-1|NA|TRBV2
TGTGCCAGCAGTGTTTCAGGGGACCTAAAAGCTTTCTTT
CASSVSGDLKAFF